This record looks at one T cell receptor (beta chain) sequence and its context. This clone was observed a single time. The clone's antigen remains unknown. No qualities accompany the bases; no much larger clone lies one base away. The data stem from a study of sequential checkpoint blockade in melanoma (dated 2019 in TCRdb). Background on the whole study: In a 1:1 randomization, patients received either first-line nivolumab then ipilimumab (arm A) or ipilimumab then nivolumab (arm B). Maintenance nivolumab came after each of the two trial sequences. Results the study describes overall, beyond this receptor: Validation of the response-prediction model combining TCR metrics and mutation burden is needed in larger, independent patient cohorts.

The immunoSEQ Assay was used to immunosequence TCRbeta CDR3 regions from genomic DNA. Before high-throughput sequencing, the genomic DNA was amplified using bias-controlled multiplex PCR. Per the authors' processing: To quantify the absolute abundance of each unique TCRbeta CDR3 region, the sequences were collapsed and filtered. Clonality was defined as 1 minus Pielou's evenness and was calculated using productive rearrangements only. A previously published method was used to identify clones whose frequencies were significantly greater in on-treatment samples than in baseline samples. TCRdb took over this immuneACCESS table, retaining in-frame rearrangements with V and J assigned. Such tables are incomplete; in checked studies, under half of the missing clones stem from an unresolved V gene, and the remainder is unexplained. That table supplies the V and J calls and clone size; D and trimming were determined from the DNA. In all, the sample holds fewer than 15,000 clones, and around 80% of those were seen once. The ten largest clones add up to around a quarter of the sample.

The sample's treatment or condition label, in plain terms: randomized to nivolumab then ipilimumab (arm A) or the reverse (arm B). Prior DNA-damaging chemotherapy had not been received by any trial patient. A FACS Aria II flow cytometer was used to sort live CD3+CD8+ cells that were negative for CD19 and CD56 from thawed PBMCs. Samples came from patients with melanoma in CheckMate 064, a randomized, open-label phase II trial of sequential checkpoint blockade. Peripheral blood mononuclear cells were collected by leukapheresis, purified using Ficoll-Paque, and frozen in human serum containing approximately 9.1% DMSO. Immediately after sorting, the purity of the sorted blood CD3+CD8+ cells was confirmed to be >98%, and DNA was then extracted. Clipping removes 2 bases from V and 9 bases from J, with 14 as the unmatched junction base count. CDR1 and CDR2 are read off the germline V gene as MGHRA and YSYEKL. The CDR3 numbers 16 residues from cysteine through phenylalanine. The kept DNA is CDR3 alone, 48 bases in frame from the first base.

The chain joins TRBV4-1 to TRBJ2-7, and 9 bases in between align with TRBD1. This clonotype was sampled from a human donor with melanoma. Material: CD8+ T cells sorted from blood (inferred from file names), obtained from a patient given nivolumab and ipilimumab in sequence. CDR3 region: CASSQTPGQGALPQYF. The DNA is as follows: TGCGCCAGCAGCCAAACACCGGGACAGGGCGCCCTCCCGCAGTACTTC.